This T cell receptor (beta chain) originates from a study of cytomegalovirus exposure and HLA in healthy donors. Broader study findings: Under in vitro conditions, three CMV-associated chains were confirmed as specific for CMV antigens. It was reportedly the case that the classifier diagnosed cytomegalovirus status with high specificity and sensitivity. The listing of 160 or so TCR beta chains classed them as cytomegalovirus-associated.

Sequencing used immunoSEQ multiplex PCR; TCRdb keeps in-frame clones, though not all of them. This repertoire shows about 120,000 clones, around nine tenths found once; its top ten account for about 4.3%. This CDR3 spans 14 amino acids. Germline V gene data show CDR1 as MDHEN and CDR2 as SYDVKM. Between the trimmed V and J ends, which lost 2 bases and 9 bases, there was a span of 16 bases. Note on this clone: Its antigen is not known.

Sequenced input: PBMCs. The chain employs TRBV28 and TRBJ1-2; D is unclear. This TCR came from a man aged 18 to 30 in good health and CMV-seropositive. CDR3 nucleotide sequence: TGTGCCAGCAGTTTAGTTATGTTTTGGCAGAGCTACACCTTC. Translated, it gives CASSLVMFWQSYTF.